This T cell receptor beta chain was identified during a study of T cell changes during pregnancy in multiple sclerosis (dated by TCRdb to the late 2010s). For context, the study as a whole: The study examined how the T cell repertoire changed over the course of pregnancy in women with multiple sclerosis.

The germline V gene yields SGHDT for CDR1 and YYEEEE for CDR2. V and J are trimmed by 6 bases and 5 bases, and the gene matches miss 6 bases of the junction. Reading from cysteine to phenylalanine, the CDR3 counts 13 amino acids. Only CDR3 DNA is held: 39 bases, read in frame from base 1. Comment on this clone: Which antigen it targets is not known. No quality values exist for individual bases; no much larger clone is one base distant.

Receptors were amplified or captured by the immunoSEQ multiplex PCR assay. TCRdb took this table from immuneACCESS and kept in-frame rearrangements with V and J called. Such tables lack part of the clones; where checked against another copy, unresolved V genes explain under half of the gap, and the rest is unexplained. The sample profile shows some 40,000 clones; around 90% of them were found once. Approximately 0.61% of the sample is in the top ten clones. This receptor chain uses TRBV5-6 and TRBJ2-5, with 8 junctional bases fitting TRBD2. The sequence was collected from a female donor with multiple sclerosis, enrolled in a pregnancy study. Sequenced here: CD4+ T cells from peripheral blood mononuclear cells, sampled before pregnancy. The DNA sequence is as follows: TGTGCCAGCACCCCTGCGGGAGGCGAGACCCAGTACTTC. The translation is CASTPAGGETQYF.